The T cell receptor (beta chain) under discussion was sequenced for a study of T cell changes during pregnancy in multiple sclerosis. The CDR3 contains 14 residues. Germline V gene lookup returns CDR1 MNHNY and CDR2 SVGAGI (reference sequence). V was shortened by 0 bases and J by 2 bases, with 8 bases between the two germline ends. Measured with immunoSEQ multiplex PCR; TCRdb has only the in-frame clones, and not every one. The data hold tens of thousands of clones, with roughly nine tenths observed a single time. J is TRBJ2-7 and V is TRBV6-6, with D perhaps TRBD2 (6 bases). Sequenced here: CD8+ T cells from peripheral blood mononuclear cells, sampled in the third trimester of pregnancy. The receptor was isolated from a female donor with multiple sclerosis, enrolled in a pregnancy study. The CDR3 DNA reads TGTGCCAGCAGTTACTCGCGGGGAGCCTACGAGCAGTACTTC. It yields the protein CASSYSRGAYEQYF.